These T cell receptor beta chains were read from a single sample in a study of OX40 agonist ivuxolimab in advanced cancers. Assay used: immunoSEQ multiplex PCR; TCRdb lists only in-frame clones, some missing. The data hold roughly 43,000 clones, with about 88% observed a single time. Here the sequenced sample was CD4+ or CD8+ T cells sorted from blood, taken in a trial of the OX40 agonist ivuxolimab. These receptors came from an adult with an advanced solid tumor such as melanoma, head and neck, liver or kidney cancer. The CDR3 runs from the conserved cysteine through the conserved F or W. Expanded clones are given a class, and other clones once, few, many or no size at all.

V	size	J	CDR3
TRBV27	.	TRBJ2-1	CASSPPTGTSGDNEQFF
TRBV11-3	.	TRBJ2-5	CASSLRGQGETQYF
TRBV5-5	once	TRBJ2-2	CASSSGGGELFF
TRBV7-2	.	TRBJ2-7	CASSTSRETYEQYF
TRBV27	.	TRBJ2-7	CASSVGTGGSYEQYF
TRBV7-2	.	TRBJ2-1	CASSLDPGSYNEQFF
TRBV18	few	TRBJ2-5	CASSPYAGTKETQYF
TRBV4-2	.	TRBJ2-2	CASSQAKSKNTGELFF
TRBV19	.	TRBJ2-7	CASSGGPGSYEQYF
TRBV12-1	.	TRBJ1-1	CASSKLTLGDTEAFF
TRBV5-1	.	TRBJ2-5	CASSAGTAETQYF
TRBV19	.	TRBJ2-7	CASSIATLGAYEQYF
TRBV19	.	TRBJ2-7	CASSWTLTYEQYF
TRBV6-5	.	TRBJ1-1	CASSLGGVNTEAFF
TRBV6-1	.	TRBJ2-7	CASSATVTSDEQYF
TRBV7-7	.	TRBJ2-2	CASSLQGSTGELFF
TRBV10-3	few	TRBJ2-7	CAISGLAGGTYEQYF
TRBV2	.	TRBJ2-3	CASSEETFQYF
TRBV4-2	.	TRBJ2-5	CASSQLSGGGETQYF
TRBV6-5	.	TRBJ2-7	CASSYARGQGVSLQYF
TRBV9	.	TRBJ2-2	CASSVVRSGPANTGELFF
TRBV7-8	.	TRBJ2-2	CALGAGSYPNTGELFF
TRBV7-2	.	TRBJ2-7	CASSRNYEQYF
TRBV4-1	.	TRBJ1-1	CASSQSSWTGLNTEAFF
TRBV28	.	TRBJ2-7	CASSSSRGVYEQYF
TRBV10-3	.	TRBJ2-7	CAISPQGYEQYF
TRBV9	once	TRBJ1-1	CASSPRTGLNTEAFF
TRBV28	.	TRBJ2-2	CASSLSTGLFF